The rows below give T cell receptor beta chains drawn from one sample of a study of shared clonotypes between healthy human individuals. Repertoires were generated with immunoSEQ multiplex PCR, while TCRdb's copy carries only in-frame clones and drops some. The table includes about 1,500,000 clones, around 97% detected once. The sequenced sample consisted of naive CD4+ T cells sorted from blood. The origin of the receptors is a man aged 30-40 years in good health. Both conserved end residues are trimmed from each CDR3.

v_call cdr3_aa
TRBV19 ASSIVRDRGRYGYT
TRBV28 ASSGWTGLGNQPQH
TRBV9 ASSVLAGDHEQF
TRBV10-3 AMTTGDNTEAF
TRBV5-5 ASSLATGTSGRVGYEQY
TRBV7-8 ASRSLNKPYEQY
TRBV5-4 ASSEAQVSTAEAF
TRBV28 ASSLVPDRGRLGYT
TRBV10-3 AISSVGTGNTIY
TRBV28 ASSLSVTSNQPQH
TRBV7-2 ASSVQGASSYEQY
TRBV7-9 ASSIDGTNEKLF
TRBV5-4 ASSLPGTPKETQY
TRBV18 ASSPALAVQETQY
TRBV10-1 ASSFQRPGPGHYEQY
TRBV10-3 AIRTTSGDNNEQF
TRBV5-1 ASSLAEGGRQAF
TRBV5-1 ASGQTDTQY
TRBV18 ASSLLGQGRTSGNTIY
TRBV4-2 ASSQDVRGNEQF
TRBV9 ASSSLSGAGELF
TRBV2 ASRGRTDSTDTQY
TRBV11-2 ASSLGVVYNEQF
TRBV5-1 ASSPGGSPRETQY
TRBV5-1 ASNPGATYEQY
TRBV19 ASRIAGGGAEQF
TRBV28 ASSSYRGLTYEQY
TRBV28 ASSLWGLVRKNTGELF
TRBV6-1 ASSGGPGLAGELF
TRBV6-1 ASSELPDSNQPQH
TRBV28 ASRTRADTQY
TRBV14 ASSQGGITEAF
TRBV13 ASSRTSGRAGGQY
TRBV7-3 ASSLTPGTVYEQY
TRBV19 ASSLQETQY
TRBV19 ASRGGVNQPQH
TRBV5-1 ASSFGETPRLDTEAF
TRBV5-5 ASSSPGDWKGTNRQGY
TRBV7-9 ASSLLRGTGELF
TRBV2 ASSRGLAGGEQF
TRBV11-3 ASSGTQRGPYTDTQY
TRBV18 ASLDSLNTEAF
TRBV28 ASSFLGTDTQY
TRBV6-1 ASSRGSGTEAF
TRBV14 ASSQDEVLAGSAQY
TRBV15 ATSRPFGGLGSVGYT
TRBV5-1 ASSVITGYGELF